Below, 18 T cell receptor beta chains from the same sample are listed, as sequenced in a study of T cells in Graves' hyperthyroidism and ophthalmopathy. RNA transcripts gave rise to amplified TCR beta CDR3 regions. The primer set for the first-round RT-PCR of the TCR CDR3 was HTBI. TCRdb analysed the multiplex PCR reads with MiXCR anew, one entry per CDR3 protein. The sample has 50,000 to 75,000 distinct CDR3 sequences, around 48% seen once. The source material was blood. These receptors were taken from a woman in her twenties or thirties with Graves' ophthalmopathy.

DNA for the CDR3: TGTGCCATCAGTGAGCCGCGGGGGTCTCGCAGGGGACTTTCACCCCTCCACTTT. It translates to CAISEPRGSRRGLSPLHF. V and J are TRBV10-3 and TRBJ1-6, with a tentative D call TRBD1 (6 bases). Per germline, CDR1 ENHRY and CDR2 SYGVKD. The germline V and J ends were trimmed by 2 bases and 9 bases, with 23 bases remaining between them. The CDR3 is made up of 18 amino acids.

On this clonotype: Without the conserved terminal phenylalanine or tryptophan, this CDR3 likely stems from a read error. This chain links TRBV28 with TRBJ2-2; 8 bases align to TRBD1. V was clipped by 5 bases and J by 1 base; unmatched bases: 6. The germline gives CDR1 MDHEN, CDR2 SYDVKM. CDR3 length: 16 residues. The CDR3 loop reads CASSPRDRWNTGELFL. The CDR3 DNA is TGTGCCAGCAGTCCCCGGGACAGGTGGAACACCGGGGAGCTGTTTCTT.

The chain joins TRBV4-2 to TRBJ1-4; 10 bases match TRBD1. V dropped 0 bases and J dropped 6; count of bases not matched to a gene: 4. This CDR3 has 16 residues. Germline lookup yields CDR1 LGHNA and CDR2 YNFKEQ. The DNA of the CDR3 is TGTGCCAGCAGCCAAGATCTAGGGACAGGGGATGAAAAACTGTTTTTT. Translating gives CASSQDLGTGDEKLFF.

This clonotype was seen ten or more times. The chain combines TRBV7-9 with TRBJ1-5; no definite D call. Germline V gene sequence: CDR1 SEHNR, CDR2 FQNEAQ (reference sequence). The CDR3 sequence is 14 residues long. Trimming took 4 bases from V and 2 from J, leaving 9 bases between them. The CDR3 reads CASSSDLGNQPQHF. The CDR3 nucleotides are TGTGCCAGCAGCTCCGACTTGGGCAATCAGCCCCAGCATTTT.

A single count supports this clonotype. The CDR3 region is CASSASLDQETQYF. CDR3 in DNA: TGTGCCAGCAGTGCTAGTTTAGACCAAGAGACCCAGTACTTC. The J gene is TRBJ2-5, the V gene TRBV2; D ambiguous. This CDR3 spans 14 amino acids. The V end lost 4 bases, the J end lost 0 bases, and 9 bases lay between the germline ends. Germline CDR1 is SNHLY and CDR2 is FYNNEI.

V gene TRBV29-1 combines with J gene TRBJ2-1; 7 bases are shared with TRBD1. The CDR3 loop spans 12 amino acids. Trimming took 6 bases from V and 6 from J; bases not matched to a gene: 5. Germline CDR1 is SQVTM and CDR2 is ANQGSEA. The CDR3 nucleotides are TGCAGCGTGGTCTACAGGGGCAATGAGCAGTTCTTC. Translation: CSVVYRGNEQFF.

A word on this clonotype: This is likely a read error, given that the CDR3 carries no conserved phenylalanine or tryptophan at its end. The chain links TRBV30 to TRBJ2-4; 7 bases fit TRBD2. Per the germline V gene, CDR1 is GTSNPN and CDR2 is SVGIG (reference sequence). This CDR3 has 13 amino acids. Trimming at V came to 0 bases and at J to 7 bases, leaving 3 bases not matched to a gene. This CDR3 is CAWSVNGRNIQYC. In DNA, the CDR3 is TGTGCCTGGAGTGTAAACGGGAGGAACATTCAGTACTGC.

This clonotype has ten or more counts. The rearrangement links TRBV9 to TRBJ1-1; a weak D match, TRBD1 (5 bases). This CDR3 has 13 residues. The V end was cut by 4 bases, the J end by 11 bases, with 18 bases between. Germline-derived CDR1 and CDR2 are SGDLS and YYNGEE. The CDR3 DNA reads as TGTGCCAGCAGCCGAGGTGGGACGGCCGACGCTTTCTTT. It is translated as CASSRGGTADAFF. Full variable domain (missing parts from reference TRBV9 and TRBJ1-1): DSGVTQTPKHLITATGQRVTLRCSPRSGDLSVYWYQQSLDQGLQFLIQYYNGEERAKGNILERFSAQQFPDLHSELNLSSLELGDSALYFCASSRGGTADAFFGQGTRLTVV.

The sample holds many counts of this clonotype. V gene TRBV28 combines with J gene TRBJ1-3; D gene uncertain. The CDR3 has 10 residues. The ends were cut back, 10 bases at V and 0 bases at J, with 1 base in the middle. Germline CDR1 is MDHEN and CDR2 is SYDVKM. The CDR3 protein is CATSGNTIYF. CDR3 bases: TGTGCCACCTCTGGAAACACCATATATTTT.

This clonotype came up many times. The chain is built from TRBV4-2 and TRBJ2-7; 11 nucleotides align to TRBD2. With 3 bases clipped from V and 3 bases from J, the junction kept 4 bases outside the gene matches. Germline CDR1 reads LGHNA; CDR2 reads YNFKEQ. The CDR3 length is 15 residues. CDR3 DNA sequence: TGTGCCAGCAGCCAGGGGACTAGCGGTAACTACGAGCAGTACTTC. Residues: CASSQGTSGNYEQYF.

Many counts were recorded for this clonotype. The chain employs TRBV13 and TRBJ2-7; 11 nucleotides agree with TRBD1. Per the germline V gene, CDR1 is PRHDT and CDR2 is FYEKMQ (reference sequence). The trim removed 0 bases at V and 5 bases at J, leaving 6 bases unmatched. The CDR3 length is 16 residues. CDR3 sequence (DNA): TGTGCCAGCAGCTTAGGGCCGGGACAGGGGGTTCACGAGCAGTACTTC. It specifies CASSLGPGQGVHEQYF. The whole variable domain, remainder taken from reference TRBV13 and TRBJ2-7, is AAGVIQSPRHLIKEKRETATLKCYPIPRHDTVYWYQQGPGQDPQFLISFYEKMQSDKGSIPDRFSAQQFSDYHSELNMSSLELGDSALYFCASSLGPGQGVHEQYFGPGTRLTVT.

In this sample, this clonotype turned up many times. This sequence joins TRBV2 and TRBJ2-5, with 10 bases lining up with TRBD2. Germline CDR1 SNHLY, CDR2 FYNNEI. The CDR3 spans 15 residues. The V segment lost 4 bases and the J segment 2 bases; nucleotides outside the gene matches: 4. Here the CDR3 reads CASSARTSGQETQYF. The DNA for the CDR3 is TGTGCCAGCAGTGCCCGGACTAGCGGACAAGAGACCCAGTACTTC. Supplemented by reference TRBV2 and TRBJ2-5, the full variable domain reads EPEVTQTPSHQVTQMGQEVILRCVPISNHLYFYWYRQILGQKVEFLVSFYNNEISEKSEIFDDQFSVERPDGSNFTLKIRSTKLEDSAMYFCASSARTSGQETQYFGPGTRLLVL.

Ten or more counts support this clonotype. The gene calls are TRBV15 and TRBJ2-2; D may be TRBD1 (5 bases). The V end was cut by 0 bases, the J end by 5 bases, with 10 bases between. The CDR3 is 15 amino acids. From germline, CDR1 is LNHNV and CDR2 YYDKDF (reference sequence). The CDR3 here is CATSRDPRVTGELFF. In DNA, the CDR3 is TGTGCCACCAGCAGAGATCCCAGGGTAACCGGGGAGCTGTTTTTT.

This clonotype appeared many times. CDR3 in amino acids: CSARDYGGRGEETQYF. CDR3 nucleotides: TGCAGTGCTAGAGATTATGGCGGGAGGGGGGAAGAGACCCAGTACTTC. The rearrangement uses TRBV20-1 and TRBJ2-5; 9 bases align to TRBD2. Germline V lookup: CDR1 DFQATT, CDR2 SNEGSKA (reference sequence). V lost 0 bases to trimming and J lost 3 bases; unmatched junction nucleotides: 8. The CDR3 has 16 residues.

This chain uses TRBV7-2 with TRBJ2-1, with 7 bases that match TRBD1. Per germline, CDR1 SGHTA and CDR2 FQGNSA. The V gene end was trimmed by 5 bases and the J gene end by 8 bases; junction bases not matched to a gene: 6. The CDR3 has 13 residues. The CDR3 spells CASSPRQGHEQFF. As DNA, the CDR3 is TGTGCCAGCAGCCCTCGACAGGGACATGAGCAGTTCTTC.

This rearrangement joins TRBV20-1 to TRBJ1-6; no clear D gene. The CDR3 consists of 12 residues. V was clipped by 3 bases and J by 13 bases, with 13 bases between them. CDR1 and CDR2 (germline): DFQATT, SNEGSKA (reference sequence). The CDR3 loop reads CSASLAASPLHF. CDR3 bases: TGCAGTGCTAGCTTGGCCGCCTCGCCCCTCCACTTT.

This clonotype was detected ten times or more. The V gene is TRBV5-8, the J gene TRBJ2-7; D is possibly TRBD2 (5 bases). The CDR3 covers 15 residues. CDR1 is SGHTS, CDR2 YDEGEE, per germline. V dropped 0 bases and J dropped 0 bases, with 10 bases sitting between them. CDR3 in amino acids: CASSLGRGYSYEQYF. The DNA for the CDR3 is TGTGCCAGCAGCTTGGGCCGCGGGTACTCCTACGAGCAGTACTTC.

This clonotype has a single count. The conserved phenylalanine or tryptophan is not found at the CDR3 terminus, so this likely reflects a read error. The chain carries TRBV30 and TRBJ1-1; TRBD1 matches at 9 bases. CDR1 and CDR2 from the germline V gene are GTSNPN and SVGIG (reference sequence). CDR3 size: 16 residues. J gave up 3 bases and V 4 bases, and 12 bases lay outside the gene matches. CDR3 DNA: TGTGCCTGGACCGGGGGACAGGGAAAGGGTGACACTGAAGCTTTCTTG. Encoded protein: CAWTGGQGKGDTEAFL.